This TCR beta chain was observed in a study of shared clonotypes between healthy human individuals. To note about this clone: The target antigen is unknown.

An even split of each subset's genomic DNA across several immunoSEQ plates was performed. Measured with immunoSEQ multiplex PCR; TCRdb has only the in-frame clones, and not every one. The table lists roughly 640,000 clones, more than 95% of them singletons, with 0.057% in the top ten. Whole-study findings and limits: Naive CD4 clonotypes were shared across several donors at about 5%. Larger estimated richness was generally recorded for naive subsets relative to memory subsets. The authors expected sequencing depth to affect clonotype sharing among donors.

CDR1 is MDHEN, CDR2 SYDVKM, per germline. The CDR3 covers 14 residues. The V end lost 5 bases, the J end lost 5 bases, and 13 bases lay between the germline ends. The source of this sequence is a woman in her 30s in good health. V and J are TRBV28 and TRBJ1-3; D gene unclear. Sample: naive CD4+ T cells sorted from blood. Subset: CD45RA+ positively selected. The CDR3 DNA sequence: TGTGCCAGCAGTGGGTCACAGCGTAGAAACACCATATATTTT. Amino acids: CASSGSQRRNTIYF.